The rows below give T cell receptor beta chains drawn from one sample of a study of cytomegalovirus exposure and HLA in healthy donors. The repertoire was sequenced with immunoSEQ multiplex PCR; TCRdb's copy has only in-frame clones and lacks some. The data show approximately 110,000 clones, around 63% seen once. Sequences were obtained from PBMCs. The receptor source for this set is a man in his thirties or forties in good health and CMV-seronegative. CDR3s include the opening cysteine and the closing phenylalanine or tryptophan. The D gene is left open where the match is weak. Clone size, where shown, is once, few, many, or a class for clones that have expanded.

D gene,clone size,V gene,J gene,CDR3 protein,CDR3 DNA
TRBD2,.,TRBV4-3,TRBJ2-1,CASSQDPGGLMEQFF,TGCGCCAGCAGCCAAGATCCGGGAGGCCTCATGGAGCAGTTCTTC
TRBD1,.,TRBV7-9,TRBJ1-2,CASSLTTGVYGYTF,TGTGCCAGCAGCCTGACGACAGGGGTCTATGGCTACACCTTC
TRBD1,.,TRBV7-2,TRBJ2-7,CASSSTDRGFWRAYEQYF,TGTGCCAGCAGCTCCACCGACAGGGGATTCTGGAGGGCCTACGAGCAGTACTTC
.,once,TRBV19,TRBJ1-3,CASSSGLPSGNTIYF,TGTGCCAGTAGTTCCGGACTGCCCTCTGGAAACACCATATATTTT
.,once,TRBV28,TRBJ1-2,CASQSVGNYGYTF,TGTGCCAGCCAGAGCGTAGGTAACTATGGCTACACCTTC
.,.,TRBV6-5,TRBJ2-7,CASSRNRDYEQYF,TGTGCCAGCAGCCGAAACAGGGACTACGAGCAGTACTTC
.,.,TRBV29-1,TRBJ1-1,CSTFGRVNTEAFF,TGCAGCACTTTCGGGAGGGTAAACACTGAAGCTTTCTTT
TRBD2,.,TRBV28,TRBJ2-1,CASFGTSGNYNEQFF,TGTGCCAGCTTCGGGACTAGCGGGAATTACAATGAGCAGTTCTTC
.,.,TRBV6-1,TRBJ2-3,CASRREDTQYF,TGTGCCAGCAGGAGGGAAGATACGCAGTATTTT
.,.,TRBV5-1,TRBJ1-1,CASSLVGANTEAFF,TGCGCCAGCAGCTTGGTAGGGGCCAACACTGAAGCTTTCTTT